The 7 T cell receptor beta chains below were found in one sample sequenced in a study of T cell responses to AZD1222 COVID-19 vaccine. Using immunoSEQ multiplex PCR, the repertoire was profiled, and TCRdb retains in-frame clones only, with some absent. The table lists about 84,000 clones, 87% of them singletons. The sequenced sample was peripheral blood, obtained on day 0 of AZD1222 vaccination. Every receptor here comes from an adult in good health.

The chain has TRBV19 and TRBJ2-1, with 8 nucleotides matching TRBD2. The length of the CDR3 is 17 residues. Germline trimming cut 2 bases from V and 0 bases from J; bases unmatched to any gene: 6. Germline CDR1 is LNHDA and CDR2 is SQIVND (reference sequence). Written as DNA, the CDR3 is TGTGCCAGTAGTATAAGTCCAGCGGGAGACTCCTACAATGAGCAGTTCTTC. This sequence encodes CASSISPAGDSYNEQFF.

The CDR3: CASSLGHAEKLFF. The CDR3 DNA reads TGTGCCAGCAGCTTAGGACACGCTGAAAAACTGTTTTTT. This chain connects TRBV7-9 to TRBJ1-4; D call uncertain. The CDR3 extends over 13 amino acids. Deletions cut 1 base from V and 7 bases from J, with 7 bases between. The germline V gene has CDR1 SEHNR and CDR2 FQNEAQ (reference sequence).

The genes are TRBV6-2 or TRBV6-3 and TRBJ2-7; 10 nucleotides agree with TRBD1. After removal of 2 bases from V and 6 bases from J, the junction contained 4 bases not matched to a gene. The CDR3 totals 14 residues. The germline V gene has CDR1 MNHEY and CDR2 SVGEGT. CDR3 nucleotides: TGTGCCAGCAGTTACCGGACAGGGGGGCTCGAGCAGTACTTC. This sequence encodes CASSYRTGGLEQYF.

This chain connects TRBV11-2 to TRBJ2-7, with D possibly being TRBD2 (6 bases). This CDR3 spans 12 amino acids. Germline V CDR1 and CDR2: SGHAT, FQNNGV. Trimming took 0 bases from V and 8 from J, leaving 8 bases between them. This chain's CDR3 is CASSLDREKQYF. In nucleotides, the CDR3 is TGTGCCAGCAGCTTAGATCGGGAGAAGCAGTACTTC.

This clone was counted once. The chain carries TRBV12-3 or TRBV12-4 and TRBJ1-4, with 7 bases that match TRBD1. This CDR3 is 13 amino acids long. V lost 10 bases and J lost 8; bases outside the gene matches: 10. The CDR3, as DNA: TGTGCCACCGCCGGGACAGTACGGGAAAAACTGTTTTTT. Amino acids: CATAGTVREKLFF.

The chain uses TRBV3-1 (or the pseudogene TRBV3-2) and TRBJ2-3; tentative D call: TRBD1 (6 bases). CDR1 is LGHDT and CDR2 is YNNKEL in the germline V gene (reference sequence). The CDR3 runs 14 residues. Trimming left V 2 bases short and J 1 base short, with 7 bases between. CDR3 sequence (DNA): TGTGCCAGCAGCCAAAGACAGGGCACAGATACGCAGTATTTT. It encodes CASSQRQGTDTQYF.

The rearrangement uses TRBV24-1 and TRBJ1-2, with 8 bases aligning to TRBD1. The junction had 5 bases not matched to a gene; V was cut back by 5 bases and J by 4 bases. CDR3 length: 14 amino acids. Germline V CDR1 and CDR2: KGHDR, SFDVKD. This chain's CDR3 is CATSGPDRGYGYTF. The CDR3 nucleotides are TGTGCCACCAGTGGTCCCGACAGGGGCTATGGCTACACCTTC.